This T cell receptor (beta chain) is drawn from a study of blood T cell repertoires in COVID-19 (dated by TCRdb to between 2020 and 2021). For the wider study: Samples from collaborators originated in the United States, Italy and Spain and spanned both the acute and convalescent phases of COVID-19. Where HLA class I and class II types were available, the types were taken from metadata supplied by the sample provider, not from assay-based typing. The material from the prospective study consisted of cDNA or gDNA derived from T cells, B-cell-depleted T cells, or PBMCs. A freely available public database, intended as a resource for researchers studying the immune response to SARS-CoV-2, is where the repertoires were released. The sample metadata nearly always contained a de-identified subject ID, COVID-19 status, age in years and sex. Subjects who had been exposed to COVID-19, were actively infected with it, or had recovered from it provided the deeply sampled blood TCRbeta repertoires that made up the dataset. The samples were drawn from two sources: the first 160 participants of the ongoing ImmuneRACE study, and 1,000 to 1,500 subjects contributed by 6 global collaborators. The research as a whole found: The quantity of clinical and demographic metadata differed by source and by participant and was supplied without curation.

TCRbeta CDR3 regions were amplified from genomic DNA by means of the immunoSEQ Assay, a bias-controlled multiplex PCR. Per the authors' processing: The number of nucleated cells in each sample was estimated by amplification of reference gene primers within the assay. To quantify the absolute abundance of each unique TCRbeta CDR3 rearrangement, sequence reads were collapsed and filtered. For each sample, productive Simpson clonality was calculated as the square root of Simpson's diversity index across productive rearrangements. TCRdb carries this immuneACCESS record with in-frame sequences only. Its versions omit some clonotypes, under half of them owing to an unresolved V gene in the studies checked, with the rest unexplained. V and J calls and clone size follow that table, whereas D and trimming were derived from the DNA. The sample records about 270,000 clones, more than 75% of which are singletons. Of the sample, about 8.6% is held by the ten largest clones.

The CDR3 covers 13 residues, taking in both the cysteine and the phenylalanine. Only the CDR3 region is kept as DNA, spanning 39 bases read in frame from base 1. V loses 1 base, J loses 6 bases, and the germline ends lie 7 bases apart. The CDR1 and CDR2 encoded by the germline V gene are MNHEY and SVGAGI. Each collaborating institution followed its own protocols to collect whole blood in K2EDTA tubes. Collaborator samples were shipped for TCRbeta analysis as frozen whole blood, isolated PBMCs, or DNA extracted from either sample type. On this clone: Its recognized antigen is unknown. No much larger clonotype is one base removed from it; base qualities were not supplied.

In this chain, TRBV6-5 is recombined with TRBJ2-4; TRBD2 is possibly the D segment (6 matching bases). This receptor was identified in a man aged 35 to 55 with active or convalescent COVID-19. What was sequenced was peripheral blood. In nucleotides, the sequence is TGTGCCAGCAGTTACTTGCGGGGAAACATTCAGTACTTC. This encodes CASSYLRGNIQYF.